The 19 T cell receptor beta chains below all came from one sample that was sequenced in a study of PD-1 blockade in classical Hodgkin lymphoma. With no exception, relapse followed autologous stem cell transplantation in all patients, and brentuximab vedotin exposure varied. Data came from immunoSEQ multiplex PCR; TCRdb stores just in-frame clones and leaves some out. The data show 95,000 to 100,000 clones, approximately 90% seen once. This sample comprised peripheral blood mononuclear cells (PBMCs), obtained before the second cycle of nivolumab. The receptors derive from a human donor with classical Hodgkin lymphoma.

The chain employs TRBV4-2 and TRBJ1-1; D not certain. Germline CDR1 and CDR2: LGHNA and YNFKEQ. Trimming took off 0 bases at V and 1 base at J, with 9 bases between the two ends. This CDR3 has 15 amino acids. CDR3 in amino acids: CASSQEGPPNTEAFF. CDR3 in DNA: TGTGCCAGCAGCCAAGAAGGGCCACCGAACACTGAAGCTTTCTTT.

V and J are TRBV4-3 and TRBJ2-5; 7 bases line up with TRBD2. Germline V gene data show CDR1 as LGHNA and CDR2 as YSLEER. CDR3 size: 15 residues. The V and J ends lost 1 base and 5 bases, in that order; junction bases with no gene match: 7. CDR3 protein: CASSQGGGLTETQYF. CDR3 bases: TGCGCCAGCAGCCAAGGGGGGGGTTTGACGGAGACCCAGTACTTC.

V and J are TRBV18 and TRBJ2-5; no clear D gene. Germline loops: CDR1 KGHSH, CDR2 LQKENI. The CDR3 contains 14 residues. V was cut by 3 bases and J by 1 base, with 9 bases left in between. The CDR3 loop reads CASSPGMGQETQYF. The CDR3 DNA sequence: TGTGCCAGCTCACCGGGCATGGGCCAAGAGACCCAGTACTTC.

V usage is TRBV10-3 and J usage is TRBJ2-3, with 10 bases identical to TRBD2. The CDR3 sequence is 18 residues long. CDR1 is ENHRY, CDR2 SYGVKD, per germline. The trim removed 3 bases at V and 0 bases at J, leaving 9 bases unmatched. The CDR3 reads CAISDIAGGFESTDTQYF. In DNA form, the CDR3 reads TGTGCCATCAGTGATATAGCGGGGGGCTTCGAAAGCACAGATACGCAGTATTTT.

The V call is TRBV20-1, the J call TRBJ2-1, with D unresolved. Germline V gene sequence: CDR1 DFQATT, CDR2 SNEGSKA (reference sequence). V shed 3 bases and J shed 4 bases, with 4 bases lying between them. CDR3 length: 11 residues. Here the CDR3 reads CSARAYNEQFF. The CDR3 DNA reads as TGCAGTGCTAGGGCATACAATGAGCAGTTCTTC.

The CDR3 spells CSVEEGNGSYEQYF. In nucleotides, the CDR3 is TGCAGCGTTGAAGAGGGGAACGGATCCTACGAGCAGTACTTC. This rearrangement joins TRBV29-1 to TRBJ2-7, with D uncertain. Trimming took off 0 bases at V and 1 base at J, with 10 bases between the two ends. The CDR3 totals 14 residues. Germline V gene sequence: CDR1 SQVTM, CDR2 ANQGSEA.

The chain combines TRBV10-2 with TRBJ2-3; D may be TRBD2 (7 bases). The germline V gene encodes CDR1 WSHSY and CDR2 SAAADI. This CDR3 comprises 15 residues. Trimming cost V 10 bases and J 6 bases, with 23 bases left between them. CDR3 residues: CATYPGTGGADTQYF. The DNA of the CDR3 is TGCGCCACCTACCCAGGGACTGGGGGGGCGGATACGCAGTATTTT.

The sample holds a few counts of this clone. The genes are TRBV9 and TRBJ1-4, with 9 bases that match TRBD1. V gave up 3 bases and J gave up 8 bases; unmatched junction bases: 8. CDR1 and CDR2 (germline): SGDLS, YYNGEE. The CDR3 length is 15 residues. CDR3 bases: TGTGCCAGCAGCGGCCAGACAGGGGGTCACGAAAAACTGTTTTTT. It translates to CASSGQTGGHEKLFF.

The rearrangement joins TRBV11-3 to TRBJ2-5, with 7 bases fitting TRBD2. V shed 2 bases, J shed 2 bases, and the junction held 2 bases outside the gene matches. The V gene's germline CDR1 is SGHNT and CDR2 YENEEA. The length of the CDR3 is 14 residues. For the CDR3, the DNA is TGTGCCAGCAGCTTAAGGCGGGGGCAAGAGACCCAGTACTTC. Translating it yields CASSLRRGQETQYF.

Here the CDR3 DNA reads TGTGCCAGCAGCTACGGTTGGGGGGCGGACTATGGCTACACCTTC. It codes for CASSYGWGADYGYTF. This chain links TRBV11-1 with TRBJ1-2; tentative D call: TRBD1 (6 bases). Trimming stripped 4 bases from V and 3 bases from J, with 15 bases between. This CDR3 is 15 amino acids long. CDR1 SGHAT and CDR2 FQDESV come from the germline V gene (reference sequence).

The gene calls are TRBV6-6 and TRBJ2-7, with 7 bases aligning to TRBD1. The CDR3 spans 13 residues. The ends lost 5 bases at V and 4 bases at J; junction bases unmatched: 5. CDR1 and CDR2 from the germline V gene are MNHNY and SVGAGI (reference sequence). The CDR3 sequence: CASSASGGYEQYF. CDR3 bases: TGTGCCAGCAGTGCCTCAGGGGGATACGAGCAGTACTTC.

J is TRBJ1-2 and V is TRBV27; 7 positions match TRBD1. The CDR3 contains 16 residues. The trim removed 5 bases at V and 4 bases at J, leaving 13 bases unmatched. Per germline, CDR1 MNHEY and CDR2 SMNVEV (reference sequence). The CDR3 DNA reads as TGTGCCAGCAGTGGGACAGCTCCCTTCCCCATCTATGGCTACACCTTC. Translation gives CASSGTAPFPIYGYTF.

CDR3 sequence reads: CSAFSLFVETQYF. CDR3 DNA: TGCAGCGCCTTCTCGCTGTTTGTGGAGACCCAGTACTTC. The chain uses TRBV29-1 and TRBJ2-5; no reliable D call. The V and J ends lost 7 bases and 5 bases respectively, with 17 bases between them. This CDR3 is 13 amino acids long. Germline V gene sequence: CDR1 SQVTM, CDR2 ANQGSEA.

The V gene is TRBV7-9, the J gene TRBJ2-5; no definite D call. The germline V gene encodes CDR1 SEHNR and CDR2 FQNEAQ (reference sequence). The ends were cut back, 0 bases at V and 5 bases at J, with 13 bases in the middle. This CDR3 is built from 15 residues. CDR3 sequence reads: CASSLATLLAETQYF. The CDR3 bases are TGTGCCAGCAGCTTAGCGACCCTCCTGGCGGAGACCCAGTACTTC.

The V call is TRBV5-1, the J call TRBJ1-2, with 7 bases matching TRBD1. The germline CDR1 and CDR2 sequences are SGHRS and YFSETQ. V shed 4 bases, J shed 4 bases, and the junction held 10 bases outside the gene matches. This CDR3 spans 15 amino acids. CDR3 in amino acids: CASSIYGQAIYGYTF. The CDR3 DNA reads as TGCGCCAGCAGCATATACGGACAGGCGATCTATGGCTACACCTTC.

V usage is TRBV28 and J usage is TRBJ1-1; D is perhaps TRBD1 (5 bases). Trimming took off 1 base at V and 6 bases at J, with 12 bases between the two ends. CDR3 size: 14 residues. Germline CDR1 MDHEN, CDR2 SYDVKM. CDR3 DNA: TGTGCCAGCAGTTTATTGGCTGAACAGGCTGAAGCTTTCTTT. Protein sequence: CASSLLAEQAEAFF.

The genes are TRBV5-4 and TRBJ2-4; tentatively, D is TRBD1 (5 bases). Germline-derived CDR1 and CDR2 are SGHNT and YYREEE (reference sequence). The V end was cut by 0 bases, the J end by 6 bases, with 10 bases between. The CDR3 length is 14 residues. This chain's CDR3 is CASSLDRQGNIQYF. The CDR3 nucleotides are TGTGCCAGCAGCTTGGACAGGCAAGGAAACATTCAGTACTTC.

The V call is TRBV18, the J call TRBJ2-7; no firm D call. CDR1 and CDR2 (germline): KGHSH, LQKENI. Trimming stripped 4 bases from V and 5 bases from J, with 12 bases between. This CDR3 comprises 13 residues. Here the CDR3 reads CASSRPGFHEQYF. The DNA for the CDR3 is TGTGCCAGCTCACGGCCGGGTTTCCACGAGCAGTACTTC.

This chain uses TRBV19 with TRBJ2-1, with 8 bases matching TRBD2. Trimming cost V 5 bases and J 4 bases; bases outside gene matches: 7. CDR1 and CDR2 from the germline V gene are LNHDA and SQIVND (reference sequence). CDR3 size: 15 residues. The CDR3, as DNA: TGTGCCAGTAGTGCTCCTAGCGGGCCTTACAATGAGCAGTTCTTC. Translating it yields CASSAPSGPYNEQFF.